This T cell receptor beta chain was observed in a study of blood T cell repertoires in COVID-19. Study overall: From T cells, B-cell-depleted T cells, or PBMCs came the material, which was cDNA or gDNA.

How the authors handled the data: Amplifying reference gene primers gave estimates of nucleated cell counts. Assay: immunoSEQ multiplex PCR; the TCRdb copy retains only in-frame clones and omits some. The V and J calls and clone size were taken over from that table, and D and trimming were inferred from the DNA. This table has about 66,000 clones, approximately 80% appearing once. Germline trimming cut 4 bases from V and 3 bases from J; bases unmatched to any gene: 9. The CDR3 contains 16 residues. CDR1 and CDR2 (germline): MNHEY, SVGAGI. The chain employs TRBV6-5 and TRBJ1-1; 9 bases are a match to TRBD1. This TCR was sampled from a man aged 55 to 70 with acute or convalescent COVID-19. The sequenced sample was peripheral blood. This CDR3 reads CASSWGTGRRYTEAFF. DNA of the CDR3: TGTGCCAGCAGTTGGGGGACAGGGAGGAGGTACACTGAAGCTTTCTTT.